The rows below give T cell receptor beta chains drawn from one sample of a study of beta chain features in type 1 diabetes. Repertoires were generated with immunoSEQ multiplex PCR, while TCRdb's copy carries only in-frame clones and drops some. The table records a few hundred thousand clones, over 12% of them present only once. The sample taken for sequencing was naive CD4+ T cells from blood. These receptors came from a man younger than 35 with type 1 diabetes. Each CDR3 is given with its conserved first and last residue. The D gene is left open where the match is weak. Clone size appears in some rows only: once, few, many, or a class for an expanded clone.

d_gene: .
v_gene: TRBV29-1
abundance: few
j_gene: TRBJ2-7
CDR3nt: TGCAGCGTTTCCGGGGTTCAGGAGCAGTACTTC
CDR3aa: CSVSGVQEQYF

d_gene: TRBD2
v_gene: TRBV30
abundance: once
j_gene: TRBJ2-7
CDR3nt: TGTGCCTGGAGTGTGGGGACTAGCGGGGGCATACCCTACGAGCAGTACTTC
CDR3aa: CAWSVGTSGGIPYEQYF

d_gene: .
v_gene: TRBV7-9
abundance: .
j_gene: TRBJ2-2
CDR3nt: TGTGCCAGCACCCTAAGGGGCGGAATAACCGGGGAGCTGTTTTTT
CDR3aa: CASTLRGGITGELFF

d_gene: .
v_gene: TRBV30
abundance: .
j_gene: TRBJ2-5
CDR3nt: TGTGCCTGGAGTGTGGGAAGCGGCGAGACCCAGTACTTC
CDR3aa: CAWSVGSGETQYF

d_gene: .
v_gene: TRBV2
abundance: .
j_gene: TRBJ2-7
CDR3nt: TGTGCCAGCACCTCAGACAGGTCCTACGAGCAGTACTTC
CDR3aa: CASTSDRSYEQYF

d_gene: .
v_gene: TRBV5-1
abundance: .
j_gene: TRBJ2-7
CDR3nt: TGCGCCAGCAGCTTGGTGGCGGGTACGGACGAGCAGTACTTC
CDR3aa: CASSLVAGTDEQYF

d_gene: TRBD1
v_gene: TRBV30
abundance: .
j_gene: TRBJ2-1
CDR3nt: TGTGCCTGGACAGGGGGCGCGGTGGGATCCTACAATGAGCAGTTCTTC
CDR3aa: CAWTGGAVGSYNEQFF

d_gene: .
v_gene: TRBV6-4
abundance: .
j_gene: TRBJ2-5
CDR3nt: TGTGCCAGCAGTCGACAGGCTAGAGTGACCCAGTACTTC
CDR3aa: CASSRQARVTQYF

d_gene: .
v_gene: TRBV5-1
abundance: few
j_gene: TRBJ2-7
CDR3nt: TGCGCCAGCAGCTTGGGGCAGGGAGGCGAGCAGTACTTC
CDR3aa: CASSLGQGGEQYF

d_gene: .
v_gene: TRBV28
abundance: .
j_gene: TRBJ1-4
CDR3nt: TGTGCCACTTTAAATGAAAAACTGTTTTTT
CDR3aa: CATLNEKLFF